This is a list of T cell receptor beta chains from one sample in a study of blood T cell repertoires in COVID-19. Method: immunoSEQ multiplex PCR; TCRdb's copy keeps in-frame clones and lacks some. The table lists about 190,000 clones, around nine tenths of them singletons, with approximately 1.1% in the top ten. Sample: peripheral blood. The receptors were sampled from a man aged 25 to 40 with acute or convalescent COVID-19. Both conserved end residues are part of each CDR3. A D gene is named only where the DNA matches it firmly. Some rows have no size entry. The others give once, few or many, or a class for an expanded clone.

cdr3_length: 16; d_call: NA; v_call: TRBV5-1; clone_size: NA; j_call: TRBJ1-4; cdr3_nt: TGCGCCAGCAGCTTGGGGTCCCCTGGCCTTAATGAAAAACTGTTTTTT; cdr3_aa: CASSLGSPGLNEKLFF
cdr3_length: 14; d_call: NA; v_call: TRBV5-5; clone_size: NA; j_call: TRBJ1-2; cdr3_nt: TGTGCCAGCAGCTTGAAGGGGGACCTGTATGGCTACACCTTC; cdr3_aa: CASSLKGDLYGYTF
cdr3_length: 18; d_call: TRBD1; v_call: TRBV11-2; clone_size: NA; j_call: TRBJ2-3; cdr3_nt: TGTGCCAGCAGCCGAAGATCCCTTCTTGGGACAGGGGCAGATACGCAGTATTTT; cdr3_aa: CASSRRSLLGTGADTQYF
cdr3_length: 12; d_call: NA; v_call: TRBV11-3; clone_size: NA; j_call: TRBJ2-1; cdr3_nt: TGTGCCAGCAGCGGAAAGAGGGATGAGCAGTTCTTC; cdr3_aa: CASSGKRDEQFF
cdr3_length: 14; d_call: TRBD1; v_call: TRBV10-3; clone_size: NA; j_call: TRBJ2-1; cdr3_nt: TGTGCCATGGCCGGGACAGGGCTTTACAATGAGCAGTTCTTC; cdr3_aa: CAMAGTGLYNEQFF
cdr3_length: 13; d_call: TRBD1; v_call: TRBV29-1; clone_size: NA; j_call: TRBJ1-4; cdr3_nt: TGCAGCGTGAGCCGGGACAGGGAGGGAAAACTGTTTTTT; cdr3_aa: CSVSRDREGKLFF
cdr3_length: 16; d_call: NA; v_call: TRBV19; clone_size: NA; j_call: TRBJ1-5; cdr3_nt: TGTGCCAGTAGTATAGAGGGTTGGCAGGGAAACCAGCCCCAGCATTTT; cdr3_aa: CASSIEGWQGNQPQHF
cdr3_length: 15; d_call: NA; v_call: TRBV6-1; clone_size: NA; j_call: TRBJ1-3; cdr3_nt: TGTGCCAGCAGTGAAGCGCCCACGGCTGGAAACACCATATATTTT; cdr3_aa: CASSEAPTAGNTIYF
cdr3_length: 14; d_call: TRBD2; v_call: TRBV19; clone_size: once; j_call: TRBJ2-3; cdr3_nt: TGTGCCAGTAGCCAGCGGGAGAGGACAGATACGCAGTATTTT; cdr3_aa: CASSQRERTDTQYF
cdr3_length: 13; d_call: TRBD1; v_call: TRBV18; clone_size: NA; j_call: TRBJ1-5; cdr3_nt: TGTGCCAGCTCAGTAGACAGGGATCAGCCCCAGCATTTT; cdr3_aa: CASSVDRDQPQHF
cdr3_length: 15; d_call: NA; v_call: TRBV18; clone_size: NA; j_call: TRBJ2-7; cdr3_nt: TGTGCCAGCTCACCGGACAGACGAGCCCAGTACGAGCAGTACTTC; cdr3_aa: CASSPDRRAQYEQYF
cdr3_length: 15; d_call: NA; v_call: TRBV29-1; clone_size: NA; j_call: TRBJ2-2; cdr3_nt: TGCAGCGCAAAGGATTGGACAGAAAACACCGGGGAGCTGTTTTTT; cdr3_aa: CSAKDWTENTGELFF
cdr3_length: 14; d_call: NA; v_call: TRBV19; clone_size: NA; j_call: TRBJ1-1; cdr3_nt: TGTGCCAGTAGTATACAGGCGATTGGGACTGAAGCTTTCTTT; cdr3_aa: CASSIQAIGTEAFF
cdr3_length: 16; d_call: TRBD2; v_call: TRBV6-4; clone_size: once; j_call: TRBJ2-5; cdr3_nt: TGTGCCAGCAGTGATCCAGTAGCGGGAGCGCTAGAGACCCAGTACTTC; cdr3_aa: CASSDPVAGALETQYF
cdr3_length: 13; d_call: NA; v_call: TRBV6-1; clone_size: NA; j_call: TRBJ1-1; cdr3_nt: TGTGCCAGCAGTGAACAGGGGAACACTGAAGCTTTCTTT; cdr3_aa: CASSEQGNTEAFF